These 5 T cell receptor beta chains originate from one sample sequenced in a study of blood T cell repertoires in COVID-19. Profiling relied on immunoSEQ multiplex PCR, and the TCRdb table lists in-frame clones only, not all of them. The data show a few hundred thousand clones, approximately 88% seen once. Sequencing used peripheral blood. These receptors all stem from a woman in her thirties who had recovered from COVID-19.

The chain is built from TRBV2 and TRBJ1-2; no reliable D call. From germline, CDR1 is SNHLY and CDR2 FYNNEI. V dropped 10 bases and J dropped 6 bases, with 21 bases sitting between them. This CDR3 comprises 14 residues. CDR3 sequence reads: CATQGSGVLDGYTF. The CDR3 region has the DNA TGTGCCACCCAAGGGTCGGGAGTTCTGGATGGCTACACCTTC.

This sequence joins TRBV19 and TRBJ2-1; 8 positions match TRBD2. Losses at the gene ends were 8 bases for V and 5 bases for J; bases not matched to a gene: 11. CDR3 length equals 15 residues. Germline loops: CDR1 LNHDA, CDR2 SQIVND (reference sequence). The CDR3 DNA follows: TGTGCCAGTGTTACCAGCGGGGGTCCACACAATGAGCAGTTCTTC. The encoded protein is CASVTSGGPHNEQFF.

The chain combines TRBV6-5 with TRBJ1-6; the D is unclear. CDR1 is MNHEY, CDR2 SVGAGI, per germline. The CDR3 contains 14 residues. V lost 6 bases and J 5 bases, leaving 11 bases between the germline ends. CDR3 amino acids: CASRATPNNSPLHF. CDR3 DNA sequence: TGTGCCAGCAGGGCGACTCCGAATAATTCACCCCTCCACTTT.

V gene TRBV6-2 or TRBV6-3 combines with J gene TRBJ2-5, with 7 bases lining up with TRBD1. The V gene's germline CDR1 is MNHEY and CDR2 SVGEGT. The CDR3 runs 14 residues. Trimming at V came to 6 bases and at J to 9 bases, leaving 13 bases not matched to a gene. CDR3 loop: CASSELPLTGSQYF. For the CDR3, the DNA is TGTGCCAGCAGCGAGCTACCGTTGACAGGGTCCCAGTACTTC.

The J gene is TRBJ2-3, the V gene TRBV19; TRBD1 aligns across 7 bases. V was pared by 5 bases and J by 6 bases, with 11 bases of the junction left unmatched. The CDR3 contains 15 residues. CDR1 and CDR2 from the germline V gene are LNHDA and SQIVND (reference sequence). As DNA, the CDR3 is TGTGCCAGTAGTGAGGGACAGATTCCGGCGGATACGCAGTATTTT. This gives the protein CASSEGQIPADTQYF.